These 28 T cell receptor beta chains share one sample of origin, sequenced in a study of blood T cell repertoires in COVID-19. Method: immunoSEQ multiplex PCR; TCRdb's copy keeps in-frame clones and lacks some. The top ten hold over 12% of the sample, which has tens of thousands of clones, 82% seen once. Material: peripheral blood. Receptors were obtained from a human donor with acute or convalescent COVID-19. The donor label of this sample is uncertain.

The gene calls are TRBV28 and TRBJ2-1, with D tentatively TRBD2 (6 bases). CDR3 size: 14 residues. CDR1 is MDHEN and CDR2 is SYDVKM in the germline V gene. Trimming removed 6 bases from V and 9 bases from J, with 18 bases in between. The CDR3 coding sequence is TGTGCCAGCAGACTCGTTACTAGCTTGCCTGAGCAGTTCTTC. Protein: CASRLVTSLPEQFF. Variable domain in full (rest from reference TRBV28 and TRBJ2-1): DVKVTQSSRYLVKRTGEKVFLECVQDMDHENMFWYRQDPGLGLRLIYFSYDVKMKEKGDIPEGYSVSREKKERFSLILESASTNQTSMYLCASRLVTSLPEQFFGPGTRLTVL.

The chain links TRBV5-1 to TRBJ1-1; D not resolved. The CDR3 sequence is 16 residues long. Germline CDR1 SGHRS, CDR2 YFSETQ. V shed 4 bases and J shed 3 bases, with 19 bases lying between them. In DNA, the CDR3 is TGCGCCAGCAGCCCTACGGGAGGGAGGGCGGACACTGAAGCTTTCTTT. Protein product: CASSPTGGRADTEAFF.

This chain links TRBV7-8 with TRBJ1-2; 11 bases match TRBD1. Per the germline V gene, CDR1 is SGHVS and CDR2 is FQNEAQ. This CDR3 region has 15 residues. V was clipped by 2 bases and J by 6 bases; unmatched bases: 5. The CDR3 nucleotides are TGTGCCAGCAGCTTATTAGGACAGGGGGCGGATGGCTACACCTTC. It encodes CASSLLGQGADGYTF.

The genes are TRBV6-5 and TRBJ2-5; a possible D gene is TRBD1 (6 bases). The V end lost 4 bases, the J end lost 5 bases, and 17 bases lay between the germline ends. Germline CDR1 and CDR2: MNHEY and SVGAGI. The CDR3 has 15 residues. CDR3 coding DNA: TGTGCCAGCAGTTCTCTGGGGGCCCTTGTGGAGACCCAGTACTTC. Residues: CASSSLGALVETQYF.

The chain uses TRBV19 and TRBJ2-3; the D gene is possibly TRBD2 (5 bases). The germline V gene has CDR1 LNHDA and CDR2 SQIVND (reference sequence). The CDR3 contains 14 residues. Trimming removed 4 bases at V and 3 bases at J, with 11 bases between. Here the CDR3 DNA reads TGTGCCAGTAGTAACGGACTGCAAACAGATACGCAGTATTTT. As protein: CASSNGLQTDTQYF.

The chain recombines TRBV4-3 with TRBJ1-1; 9 nucleotides line up with TRBD1. Germline V gene sequence: CDR1 LGHNA, CDR2 YSLEER. The CDR3 sequence is 16 residues long. V was clipped by 1 base and J by 4 bases; unmatched bases: 7. Here the CDR3 DNA reads TGCGCCAGCAGCCAAGCAGTGACAGGGGGAGGCACTGAAGCTTTCTTT. It translates to CASSQAVTGGGTEAFF.

This chain joins TRBV19 and TRBJ1-6, with 8 bases aligning to TRBD1. Germline values: CDR1 LNHDA, CDR2 SQIVND (reference sequence). The V gene end was trimmed by 9 bases and the J gene end by 6 bases; junction bases not matched to a gene: 4. The CDR3 is made up of 13 amino acids. The CDR3, as DNA: TGTGCCAGCATCAGGGGGCCTAATTCACCCCTCCACTTT. It yields the protein CASIRGPNSPLHF.

This rearrangement joins TRBV11-2 to TRBJ1-6; 7 bases fit TRBD1. The V and J ends lost 3 bases and 7 bases, in that order; junction bases with no gene match: 6. Germline CDR1 and CDR2: SGHAT and FQNNGV. CDR3 length: 15 residues. The CDR3 bases are TGTGCCAGCAGCTTGCATGGCAGGGGGAATTCACCCCTCCACTTT. It is translated as CASSLHGRGNSPLHF.

The chain carries TRBV4-2 and TRBJ2-2, with TRBD2 identical over 11 bases. This CDR3 spans 16 amino acids. CDR1 and CDR2 (germline): LGHNA, YNFKEQ. J lost 4 bases, V lost 4 bases, and 5 bases had no gene match. The CDR3 DNA reads TGTGCCAGCAGCCCACTAGCGGGAGAGGTCACCGGGGAGCTGTTTTTT. This gives the protein CASSPLAGEVTGELFF.

The chain is built from TRBV10-3 and TRBJ2-3, with D perhaps matching TRBD2 (6 bases). The CDR3 sequence is 15 residues long. The V gene's germline CDR1 is ENHRY and CDR2 SYGVKD. Trimming removed 4 bases at V and 0 bases at J, with 11 bases between. The CDR3: CAISVGTLSTDTQYF. CDR3 nucleotides: TGTGCCATCAGTGTCGGGACTCTTAGCACAGATACGCAGTATTTT.

The V and J genes are TRBV4-1 and TRBJ1-4, with 11 nucleotides matching TRBD1. J lost 8 bases, V lost 3 bases, and 11 bases had no gene match. Germline CDR1 and CDR2: MGHRA and YSYEKL. This CDR3 is built from 17 residues. The CDR3, as DNA: TGCGCCAGCAGCCAGCCGGGACAGGGGGTCTCGAGGGAAAAACTGTTTTTT. Its protein is CASSQPGQGVSREKLFF.

The chain carries TRBV2 and TRBJ1-2, with TRBD1 identical over 7 bases. J lost 0 bases, V lost 6 bases, and 4 bases had no gene match. The germline gives CDR1 SNHLY, CDR2 FYNNEI. CDR3 length: 14 amino acids. Written as DNA, the CDR3 is TGTGCCAGCAGAGGGACAGCTACTAACTATGGCTACACCTTC. Translated, it gives CASRGTATNYGYTF.

The genes are TRBV27 and TRBJ2-3, with TRBD2 as a possible D gene (5 bases). This CDR3 contains 14 residues. Looked up from germline, CDR1 is MNHEY and CDR2 is SMNVEV (reference sequence). The V end lost 3 bases, the J end lost 5 bases, and 12 bases lay between the germline ends. The CDR3 coding sequence is TGTGCCAGCAGTTTCCTGAGGGAAAGAGATACGCAGTATTTT. As protein: CASSFLRERDTQYF.

CDR3 in amino acids: CASNTLLGGGNTIYF. The CDR3 DNA sequence: TGTGCCAGCAACACCCTCCTGGGGGGAGGAAACACCATATATTTT. The chain is built from TRBV7-9 and TRBJ1-3; maybe TRBD1 (5 bases). CDR3 size: 15 residues. The germline V and J ends were trimmed by 7 bases and 4 bases, with 17 bases remaining between them. Germline V gene sequence: CDR1 SEHNR, CDR2 FQNEAQ (reference sequence).

This CDR3 reads CASSQSGNTEAFF. CDR3 DNA sequence: TGCGCCAGCAGCCAATCAGGGAACACTGAAGCTTTCTTT. The gene calls are TRBV4-3 and TRBJ1-1; D remains ambiguous. Trimming removed 2 bases from V and 1 base from J, with 5 bases in between. Germline-derived CDR1 and CDR2 are LGHNA and YSLEER. CDR3 length: 13 residues.

The chain is built from TRBV5-6 and TRBJ2-1, with 10 bases that match TRBD1. This CDR3 comprises 19 residues. With V trimmed by 2 bases and J by 3 bases, 14 bases remained unmatched. The germline V gene has CDR1 SGHDT and CDR2 YYEEEE. CDR3 sequence reads: CASSLSRDRGLVGYNEQFF. CDR3 bases: TGTGCCAGCAGCTTAAGCCGGGACAGGGGACTAGTTGGCTACAATGAGCAGTTCTTC.

The chain has TRBV7-8 and TRBJ1-6; D perhaps matches TRBD1 (5 bases). The CDR3 runs 13 residues. Germline V CDR1 and CDR2: SGHVS, FQNEAQ. V was trimmed by 8 bases and J by 9 bases, leaving 14 bases between them. The CDR3 reads CASRGQEGSPLHF. The CDR3 DNA is TGTGCCAGCCGAGGACAAGAAGGTTCACCCCTCCACTTT.

This sequence joins TRBV9 and TRBJ1-4, with D unresolved. Germline V lookup: CDR1 SGDLS, CDR2 YYNGEE. The CDR3 has 13 residues. V was pared by 6 bases and J by 0 bases, with 6 bases between. Here the CDR3 DNA reads TGTGCCAGCATCGGTGCAACTAATGAAAAACTGTTTTTT. Translation: CASIGATNEKLFF.

This sequence joins TRBV11-3 and TRBJ1-1; 8 nucleotides match TRBD1. Germline loops: CDR1 SGHNT, CDR2 YENEEA. This CDR3 contains 13 residues. The V segment lost 5 bases and the J segment 4 bases; nucleotides outside the gene matches: 3. This CDR3 reads CASSVGQGTEAFF. The CDR3 DNA follows: TGTGCCAGCAGCGTTGGACAGGGCACTGAAGCTTTCTTT.

The chain is built from TRBV11-2 and TRBJ1-2; maybe TRBD1 (6 bases). From germline, CDR1 is SGHAT and CDR2 FQNNGV. Trimming took 5 bases from V and 7 from J, leaving 14 bases between them. The CDR3 runs to 13 residues. This CDR3 is CASSEQGTSGYTF. For the CDR3, the DNA is TGTGCCAGCAGCGAACAGGGTACCAGTGGCTACACCTTC.

V gene TRBV18 combines with J gene TRBJ2-4, with D tentatively TRBD1 (6 bases). Trimming removed 3 bases from V and 0 bases from J, with 12 bases in between. This CDR3 region has 16 residues. Germline V CDR1 and CDR2: KGHSH, LQKENI. CDR3: CASSPSTGLAKNIQYF. CDR3 nucleotide sequence: TGTGCCAGCTCACCCTCGACAGGACTAGCCAAAAACATTCAGTACTTC.

The rearrangement joins TRBV3-1 (or the pseudogene TRBV3-2) to TRBJ2-2, with 7 bases that match TRBD2. V shed 8 bases, J shed 5 bases, and the junction held 5 bases outside the gene matches. Germline assignment: CDR1 LGHDT and CDR2 YNNKEL (reference sequence). The CDR3 covers 13 residues. This chain's CDR3 is CASHWRGTGELFF. Here the CDR3 DNA reads TGTGCCAGCCACTGGCGGGGGACCGGGGAGCTGTTTTTT.

The DNA of the CDR3 is TGTGCCAGCAGTTACGGGCTCAAGCCTACTTACGAAGAGCAGTACTTC. It yields the protein CASSYGLKPTYEEQYF. The chain combines TRBV6-2 or TRBV6-3 with TRBJ2-7; no firm D call. The germline V gene encodes CDR1 MNHEY and CDR2 SVGEGT. CDR3 length equals 16 residues. V shed 2 bases and J shed 7 bases, with 21 bases lying between them.

The chain joins TRBV5-6 to TRBJ1-2; TRBD1 matches 12 bases. This CDR3 has 14 residues. Unmatched junction bases numbered 5, after V lost 4 bases and J lost 7 bases. Germline CDR1 SGHDT, CDR2 YYEEEE. The CDR3 protein is CASSRGQGAGGYTF. CDR3 nucleotides: TGTGCCAGCAGCAGGGGACAGGGGGCCGGTGGCTACACCTTC.

As DNA, the CDR3 is TGTGCCAGCAGCTCGGCCAGGGTCTACACCTTC. Its protein is CASSSARVYTF. This chain uses TRBV7-2 with TRBJ1-2, with a possible D match to TRBD1 (5 bases). Trimming took off 4 bases at V and 10 bases at J, with 10 bases between the two ends. This CDR3 contains 11 residues. From germline, CDR1 is SGHTA and CDR2 FQGNSA. Looking up the rest from reference TRBV7-2 and TRBJ1-2 gives the full variable domain: GAGVSQSPSNKVTEKGKDVELRCDPISGHTALYWYRQSLGQGLEFLIYFQGNSAPDKSGLPSDRFSAERTGGSVSTLTIQRTQQEDSAVYLCASSSARVYTFGSGTRLTVV.

V usage is TRBV29-1 and J usage is TRBJ1-1, with 7 bases matching TRBD1. The CDR3 is 13 amino acids. V was clipped by 6 bases and J by 4 bases; unmatched bases: 8. CDR1 is SQVTM and CDR2 is ANQGSEA in the germline V gene. The CDR3 DNA reads TGCAGCGTGGACCAAGGGGGCCTCACTGAAGCTTTCTTT. It yields the protein CSVDQGGLTEAFF.

The rearrangement joins TRBV30 to TRBJ1-5, with TRBD1 matching 7 bases. CDR1 is GTSNPN and CDR2 is SVGIG in the germline V gene (reference sequence). The CDR3 loop spans 14 amino acids. V lost 2 bases to trimming and J lost 5 bases; unmatched junction nucleotides: 6. The CDR3 DNA reads as TGTGCCTGGAGTCTAGGAACAGGGGATCAGCCCCAGCATTTT. This sequence encodes CAWSLGTGDQPQHF.

J is TRBJ1-1 and V is TRBV10-3; D gene unclear. Trimming cost V 0 bases and J 8 bases, with 7 bases left between them. Germline CDR1 is ENHRY and CDR2 is SYGVKD. CDR3 length: 12 amino acids. The CDR3 DNA reads TGTGCCATCAGTGAGTCGATAGTGGAAGCTTTCTTT. This translates into CAISESIVEAFF.